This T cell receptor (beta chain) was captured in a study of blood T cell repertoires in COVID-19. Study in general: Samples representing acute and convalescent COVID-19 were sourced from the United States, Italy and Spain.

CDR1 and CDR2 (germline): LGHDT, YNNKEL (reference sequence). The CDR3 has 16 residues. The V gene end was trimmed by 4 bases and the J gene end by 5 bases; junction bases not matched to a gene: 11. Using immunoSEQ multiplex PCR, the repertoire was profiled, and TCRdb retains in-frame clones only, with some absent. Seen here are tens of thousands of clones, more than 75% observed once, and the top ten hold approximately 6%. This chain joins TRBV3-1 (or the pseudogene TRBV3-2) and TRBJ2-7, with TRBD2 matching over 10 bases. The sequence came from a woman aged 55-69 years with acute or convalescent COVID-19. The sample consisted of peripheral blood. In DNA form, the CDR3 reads TGTGCCAGCAGCCTTGGTCATTCTAGCGGGGGCCACGAGCAGTACTTC. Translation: CASSLGHSSGGHEQYF.